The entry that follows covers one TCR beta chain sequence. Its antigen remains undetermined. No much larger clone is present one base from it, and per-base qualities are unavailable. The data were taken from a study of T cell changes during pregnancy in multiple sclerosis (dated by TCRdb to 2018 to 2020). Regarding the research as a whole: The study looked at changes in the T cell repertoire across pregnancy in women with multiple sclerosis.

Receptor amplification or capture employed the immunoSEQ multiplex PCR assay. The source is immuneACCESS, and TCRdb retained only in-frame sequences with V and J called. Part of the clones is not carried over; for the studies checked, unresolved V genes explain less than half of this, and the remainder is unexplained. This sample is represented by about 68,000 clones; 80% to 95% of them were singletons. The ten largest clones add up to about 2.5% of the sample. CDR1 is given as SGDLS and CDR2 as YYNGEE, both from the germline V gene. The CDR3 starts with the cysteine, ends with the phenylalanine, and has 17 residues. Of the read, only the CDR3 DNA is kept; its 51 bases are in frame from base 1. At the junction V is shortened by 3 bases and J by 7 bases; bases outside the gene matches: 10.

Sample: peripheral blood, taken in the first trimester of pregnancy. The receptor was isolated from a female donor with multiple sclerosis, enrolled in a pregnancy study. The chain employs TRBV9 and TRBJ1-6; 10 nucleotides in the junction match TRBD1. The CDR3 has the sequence CASSASPGTGENSPLHF. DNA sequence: TGTGCCAGCAGCGCAAGTCCAGGGACAGGGGAAAATTCACCCCTCCACTTT. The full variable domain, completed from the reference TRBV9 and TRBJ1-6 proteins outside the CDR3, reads DSGVTQTPKHLITATGQRVTLRCSPRSGDLSVYWYQQSLDQGLQFLIQYYNGEERAKGNILERFSAQQFPDLHSELNLSSLELGDSALYFCASSASPGTGENSPLHFGNGTRLTVT.